This T cell receptor (beta chain) came from a study of blood T cell repertoires in COVID-19. In the study overall: There were acute and convalescent COVID-19 samples, and they came from the United States, Italy and Spain.

Study processing details: Reference gene primer amplification gave nucleated cell count estimates. Profiling relied on immunoSEQ multiplex PCR, and the TCRdb table lists in-frame clones only, not all of them. That table gives V, J and clone size, and the DNA gave D and trimming. The sample yields tens of thousands of clones, around nine tenths seen once. While infection was still active, Seattle patients were enrolled and then followed longitudinally. The CDR3 has 16 residues. Trimming left V 6 bases short and J 0 bases short, with 15 bases between. The germline gives CDR1 MDHEN, CDR2 SYDVKM. This clone was seen once.

The receptor's source is a woman aged 60-75 years with COVID-19, enrolled during active disease. The V gene is TRBV28, the J gene TRBJ1-5; TRBD1 might be the D (6 bases). What was sequenced was peripheral blood. The CDR3 loop reads CASSPGQTPSNQPQHF. Here the CDR3 DNA reads TGTGCCAGCAGCCCTGGACAGACCCCTAGCAATCAGCCCCAGCATTTT.